The T cell receptor (beta chain) described here comes from a study of T cells after yellow fever vaccination. Germline V gene lookup returns CDR1 KGHSH and CDR2 LQKENI. CDR3 length: 14 residues. Trimming pared 2 bases from V and 6 bases from J, leaving 10 bases between. MiXCR, applied by TCRdb to the 5' RACE reads, yields one record per CDR3 protein. The table has about 340,000 distinct CDR3 sequences, about 4% seen once; the top ten hold 20% to 30%. The rearrangement uses TRBV18 and TRBJ1-4, with D maybe TRBD1 (5 bases). This TCR came from a man in his late teens or twenties who received the YFV17D yellow fever vaccine. Sequenced here: PBMCs, sampled 5 days after the yellow fever booster vaccination. The chain's CDR3 is CASSPSLTDEKLFF. In nucleotides, the CDR3 is TGTGCCAGCTCACCATCGTTGACAGATGAAAAACTGTTTTTT.